A single sample is the source of the 23 T cell receptor beta chains below, sequenced in a study of blood T cell repertoires in COVID-19. TCRdb keeps only in-frame clones here, not all; method: immunoSEQ multiplex PCR. This table holds about 170,000 clones, 80% to 85% found once. The sequencing input was peripheral blood. The source is a man between 65 and 80 years old with active or convalescent COVID-19.

J is TRBJ1-1 and V is TRBV27; a possible D gene is TRBD1 (5 bases). Trimming stripped 4 bases from V and 7 bases from J, with 13 bases between. The CDR3 totals 13 residues. Germline V gene sequence: CDR1 MNHEY, CDR2 SMNVEV (reference sequence). The chain's CDR3 is CASSSRQLYEAFF. The CDR3 nucleotides read TGTGCCAGCAGTTCACGACAGCTTTATGAAGCTTTCTTT.

This clone appeared once. V and J are TRBV19 and TRBJ2-2; TRBD1 matches at 9 bases. V lost 7 bases to trimming and J lost 7 bases; unmatched junction nucleotides: 22. Germline values: CDR1 LNHDA, CDR2 SQIVND (reference sequence). This CDR3 spans 19 amino acids. DNA for the CDR3: TGTGCCAGTACTCCGCCCCCCTCTTACAGGGGGCTAGAACACGGGGAGCTGTTTTTT. It specifies CASTPPPSYRGLEHGELFF. Full variable domain (outside the CDR3, taken from reference TRBV19 and TRBJ2-2): DGGITQSPKYLFRKEGQNVTLSCEQNLNHDAMYWYRQDPGQGLRLIYYSQIVNDFQKGDIAEGYSVSREKKESFPLTVTSAQKNPTAFYLCASTPPPSYRGLEHGELFFGEGSRLTVL.

This chain links TRBV18 with TRBJ1-5; no clear D. CDR3 size: 15 residues. Germline values: CDR1 KGHSH, CDR2 LQKENI. V was cut by 2 bases and J by 7 bases, with 15 bases left in between. The chain's CDR3 is CASSPVGVSGQPQHF. CDR3 DNA: TGTGCCAGCTCACCAGTCGGGGTGTCGGGCCAGCCCCAGCATTTT.

This clone showed up just once. The chain is built from TRBV23-1 and TRBJ1-5, with D perhaps matching TRBD1 (5 bases). Being an ORF, TRBV23-1 has a function that is uncertain. Trimming removed 4 bases at V and 0 bases at J, with 13 bases between. The CDR3 extends over 16 amino acids. The CDR3 protein is CASSRPYRFSNQPQHF. As DNA, the CDR3 is TGCGCCAGCAGTCGCCCCTACAGGTTTAGCAATCAGCCCCAGCATTTT.

The CDR3 region is CASSFTVAKETQYF. CDR3 DNA: TGTGCCAGCAGTTTCACCGTAGCGAAAGAGACCCAGTACTTC. This chain links TRBV28 with TRBJ2-5; tentative D call: TRBD2 (5 bases). V lost 3 bases and J 3 bases, leaving 11 bases between the germline ends. In germline, CDR1 is MDHEN, CDR2 SYDVKM. This CDR3 has 14 residues.

V and J are TRBV7-2 and TRBJ1-5; tentative D call: TRBD1 (6 bases). This CDR3 has 17 residues. V shed 2 bases and J shed 2 bases, with 16 bases lying between them. The germline CDR1 and CDR2 sequences are SGHTA and FQGNSA. CDR3 residues: CASSLSTGSAGNQPQHF. CDR3 sequence (DNA): TGTGCCAGCAGCTTATCAACAGGGAGCGCGGGCAATCAGCCCCAGCATTTT. Full variable domain (rest looked up from reference TRBV7-2 and TRBJ1-5): GAGVSQSPSNKVTEKGKDVELRCDPISGHTALYWYRQSLGQGLEFLIYFQGNSAPDKSGLPSDRFSAERTGGSVSTLTIQRTQQEDSAVYLCASSLSTGSAGNQPQHFGDGTRLSIL.

V and J are TRBV28 and TRBJ1-4; D is perhaps TRBD1 (6 bases). From germline, CDR1 is MDHEN and CDR2 SYDVKM. V was pared by 5 bases and J by 0 bases, with 7 bases between. The CDR3 is made up of 14 amino acids. CDR3 nucleotides: TGTGCCAGCAGTCGGACAGCAACTAATGAAAAACTGTTTTTT. This gives the protein CASSRTATNEKLFF.

The gene calls are TRBV6-2 or TRBV6-3 and TRBJ2-5; 7 bases are shared with TRBD1. CDR3 length: 16 amino acids. V shed 2 bases, J shed 2 bases, and the junction held 8 bases outside the gene matches. Looked up from germline, CDR1 is MNHEY and CDR2 is SVGEGT. CDR3: CASSYQRHRGQETQYF. The CDR3 DNA is TGTGCCAGCAGTTACCAGCGCCACAGGGGACAAGAGACCCAGTACTTC.

This chain uses TRBV29-1 with TRBJ1-4, with D perhaps matching TRBD1 (6 bases). Looked up from germline, CDR1 is SQVTM and CDR2 is ANQGSEA. The CDR3 runs 13 residues. V shed 6 bases and J shed 6 bases, with 14 bases lying between them. The DNA of the CDR3 is TGCAGCGTACGGGACATAGGATATGAAAAACTGTTTTTT. Protein sequence: CSVRDIGYEKLFF. The variable domain in full, completed from reference TRBV29-1 and TRBJ1-4, reads SAVISQKPSRDICQRGTSLTIQCQVDSQVTMMFWYRQQPGQSLTLIATANQGSEATYESGFVIDKFPISRPNLTFSTLTVSNMSPEDSSIYLCSVRDIGYEKLFFGSGTQLSVL.

The CDR3 DNA is TGTGCCAGCTCGGCGACAGTTAATAGCAATCAGCCCCAGCATTTT. Translated, it gives CASSATVNSNQPQHF. V and J are TRBV18 and TRBJ1-5; TRBD1 is a possible D gene (5 bases). CDR3 size: 15 residues. CDR1 is KGHSH and CDR2 is LQKENI in the germline V gene. Trimming removed 6 bases from V and 0 bases from J, with 12 bases in between.

A single count supports this clone. The rearrangement joins TRBV30 to TRBJ2-3; D uncertain. The CDR3 sequence is 13 residues long. Trimming removed 1 base from V and 7 bases from J, with 12 bases in between. The V gene's germline CDR1 is GTSNPN and CDR2 SVGIG (reference sequence). The CDR3 loop is CAWSAVARNTQYF. The CDR3 nucleotides read TGTGCCTGGAGTGCGGTAGCAAGGAATACGCAGTATTTT. Complete variable domain (other parts from reference TRBV30 and TRBJ2-3): SQTIHQWPATLVQPVGSPLSLECTVEGTSNPNLYWYRQAAGRGLQLLFYSVGIGQISSEVPQNLSASRPQDRQFILSSKKLLLSDSGFYLCAWSAVARNTQYFGPGTRLTVL.

The rearrangement joins TRBV18 to TRBJ1-4; tentative D call: TRBD1 (6 bases). The CDR3 has 13 amino acids. Trimming left V 4 bases short and J 3 bases short, with 6 bases between. Germline V CDR1 and CDR2: KGHSH, LQKENI. The CDR3 loop is CASSRGPNEKLFF. In DNA, the CDR3 is TGTGCCAGCTCACGGGGGCCTAATGAAAAACTGTTTTTT.

V and J are TRBV11-2 and TRBJ1-2; D call uncertain. Germline V gene sequence: CDR1 SGHAT, CDR2 FQNNGV. V was clipped by 4 bases and J by 2 bases, with 8 bases between them. This CDR3 has 13 amino acids. CDR3 nucleotides: TGTGCCAGCAGCTGGTCAGGAAACTATGGCTACACCTTC. It specifies CASSWSGNYGYTF.

The rearrangement uses TRBV4-1 and TRBJ1-3; D unresolved. The germline V gene encodes CDR1 MGHRA and CDR2 YSYEKL. Between the trimmed V and J ends, which lost 11 bases and 4 bases, there was a span of 21 bases. The CDR3 extends over 15 amino acids. Here the CDR3 DNA reads TGCGCCGGCGCCGAAAGTACTCGACTCGGAAACACCATATATTTT. Encoded protein: CAGAESTRLGNTIYF.

The rearrangement uses TRBV29-1 and TRBJ2-7; D is undetermined. The V gene lost 0 bases and the J gene lost 3 bases, with 9 bases spanning the gap. The CDR3 runs 13 residues. CDR1 and CDR2 (germline): SQVTM, ANQGSEA. DNA for the CDR3: TGCAGCGTTGAAGAAAACCCGGGCTACGAGCAGTACTTC. Translation: CSVEENPGYEQYF.

The J gene is TRBJ1-1, the V gene TRBV5-5; the D is unclear. Deletions cut 4 bases from V and 3 bases from J, with 7 bases between. This CDR3 contains 12 residues. The germline V gene has CDR1 SGHKS and CDR2 YYEKEE (reference sequence). This chain's CDR3 is CASSPRYTEAFF. The CDR3 coding sequence is TGTGCCAGCAGCCCTAGGTACACTGAAGCTTTCTTT.

The V call is TRBV11-2, the J call TRBJ2-7; 8 bases agree with TRBD1. This CDR3 contains 17 residues. Per germline, CDR1 SGHAT and CDR2 FQNNGV. The V segment lost 0 bases and the J segment 2 bases; nucleotides outside the gene matches: 9. The CDR3 loop is CASSLDPPWTGTYEQYF. As DNA, the CDR3 is TGTGCCAGCAGCTTAGACCCTCCCTGGACAGGGACCTACGAGCAGTACTTC.

The CDR3 DNA follows: TGTGCCAGCAGCGTAGAGGCGGTAGCGGGAGTTCGCGAGCAGTACTTC. Translated, it gives CASSVEAVAGVREQYF. The V gene is TRBV9, the J gene TRBJ2-7, with 9 bases fitting TRBD2. After removal of 0 bases from V and 6 bases from J, the junction contained 10 bases not matched to a gene. The germline CDR1 and CDR2 sequences are SGDLS and YYNGEE. The CDR3 contains 16 residues. The full variable domain, its missing parts supplied by reference TRBV9 and TRBJ2-7, is DSGVTQTPKHLITATGQRVTLRCSPRSGDLSVYWYQQSLDQGLQFLIQYYNGEERAKGNILERFSAQQFPDLHSELNLSSLELGDSALYFCASSVEAVAGVREQYFGPGTRLTVT.

The chain combines TRBV4-1 with TRBJ2-3, with 8 nucleotides matching TRBD2. V gave up 4 bases and J gave up 2 bases; unmatched junction bases: 17. Germline values: CDR1 MGHRA, CDR2 YSYEKL. The CDR3 extends over 19 amino acids. The CDR3 here is CASSPSVSGVKRATDTQYF. DNA for the CDR3: TGCGCCAGCAGCCCCTCCGTTAGCGGGGTCAAGCGGGCCACAGATACGCAGTATTTT.

The chain combines TRBV12-3 or TRBV12-4 with TRBJ2-7; D not resolved. Trimming removed 9 bases from V and 2 bases from J, with 8 bases in between. The CDR3 is 11 amino acids. The CDR3 DNA is TGTGCCAGTGCGGCCCCCTACGAGCAGTACTTC. Protein product: CASAAPYEQYF.

This clone appeared a single time. The chain couples TRBV3-1 (or the pseudogene TRBV3-2) to TRBJ1-3; unclear D gene. Germline V CDR1 and CDR2: LGHDT, YNNKEL (reference sequence). The V and J ends lost 4 bases and 4 bases respectively, with 17 bases between them. The CDR3 length is 16 residues. CDR3 sequence: CASSLPHGGQGNTIYF. The DNA for the CDR3 is TGTGCCAGCAGCCTCCCCCACGGAGGGCAGGGAAACACCATATATTTT.

The rearrangement joins TRBV7-9 to TRBJ2-1; TRBD2 matches 9 bases. With 3 bases clipped from V and 6 bases from J, the junction kept 3 bases outside the gene matches. The CDR3 consists of 14 residues. Germline values: CDR1 SEHNR, CDR2 FQNEAQ (reference sequence). CDR3 sequence (DNA): TGTGCCAGCAGCTTTGGGCGGGAGGGCAATGAGCAGTTCTTC. It encodes CASSFGREGNEQFF.

This chain links TRBV5-1 with TRBJ2-5; 9 bases align to TRBD1. Germline-derived CDR1 and CDR2 are SGHRS and YFSETQ. This CDR3 comprises 14 residues. V lost 3 bases to trimming and J lost 5 bases; unmatched junction nucleotides: 5. As DNA, the CDR3 is TGCGCCAGCAGCTATACAGGGGGCGGGGAGACCCAGTACTTC. Protein sequence: CASSYTGGGETQYF.